This T cell receptor beta chain was sequenced during a study of identical twins. Study-level points and caveats: When twins shared out-of-frame alpha sequences, those sequences had excess low generation probability. Insertion counts were lower in abundant cord blood beta clonotypes, a trend that memory repertoires did not show.

Each cDNA held unique molecular identifiers, and template switching gave it a universal primer site. TCRdb recomputed calls from the 5' RACE reads with MiXCR, one row per CDR3 protein. This repertoire shows about 720,000 distinct CDR3 sequences, about 9.4% found once; its top ten account for 0.98%. In germline, CDR1 is MDHEN, CDR2 SYDVKM. The CDR3 consists of 13 residues. Unmatched junction bases numbered 0, after V lost 6 bases and J lost 4 bases. Many counts were recorded for this clonotype. No antigen is known for it. All of the donors were Caucasians in good health. This sample was shared with a second study, whose subject was yellow fever vaccine responses in identical twins.

The sample was PBMCs. The genes are TRBV28 and TRBJ1-5; 10 bases fit TRBD1. This receptor was taken from a young woman in good health. The CDR3 loop is CASRGQGNQPQHF. The CDR3 nucleotides read TGTGCCAGCAGGGGACAGGGGAATCAGCCCCAGCATTTT.